This T cell receptor beta chain originates from a study of T cells in Graves' hyperthyroidism and ophthalmopathy. Study-wide context: At initial diagnosis, before any treatment had begun, peripheral blood was obtained. Study-level findings and limits: Stable hyperthyroidism was separated from ophthalmopathy by a model based on 13 V-J features.

As regards this clonotype: No antigen is known for it.

Amplified TCR beta CDR3 regions derived from RNA transcripts. The HTBI primer set drove a first-round RT-PCR of the TCR CDR3. TCRdb fed the multiplex PCR reads into MiXCR, producing one record per CDR3 protein. The data contain 750,000 to 900,000 distinct CDR3 sequences, about 38% of them singletons. V lost 8 bases to trimming and J lost 5 bases, with 12 bases between them. This CDR3 contains 13 residues. In patients aged 18 to 65, hyperthyroidism was newly diagnosed, with duration under 2 months. Fresh peripheral blood, approximately 10 ml, was the source of the PBMCs. The clonotype originates from a man between 18 and 29 years old with Graves' hyperthyroidism. Material: blood. The V gene is TRBV12-3 or TRBV12-4, the J gene TRBJ2-2; TRBD1 might be the D (7 bases). The CDR3 DNA sequence: TGTGCCAGCGGAGGGGGCCGGACCGGGGAGCTGTTTTTT. It specifies CASGGGRTGELFF.